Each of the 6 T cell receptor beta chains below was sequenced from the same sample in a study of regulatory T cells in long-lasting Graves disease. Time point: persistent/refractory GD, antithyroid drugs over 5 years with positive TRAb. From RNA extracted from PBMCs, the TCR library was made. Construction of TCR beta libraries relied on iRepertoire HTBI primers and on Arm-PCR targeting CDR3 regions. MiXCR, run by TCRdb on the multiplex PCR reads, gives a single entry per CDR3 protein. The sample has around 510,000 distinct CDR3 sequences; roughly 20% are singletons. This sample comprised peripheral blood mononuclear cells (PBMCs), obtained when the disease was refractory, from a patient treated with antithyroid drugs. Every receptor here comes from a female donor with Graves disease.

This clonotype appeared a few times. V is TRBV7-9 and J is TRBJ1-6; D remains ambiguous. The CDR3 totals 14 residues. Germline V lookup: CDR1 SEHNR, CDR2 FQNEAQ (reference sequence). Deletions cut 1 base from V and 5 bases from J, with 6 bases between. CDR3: CASSLVTDNSPLHF. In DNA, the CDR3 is TGTGCCAGCAGCTTAGTAACAGATAATTCACCCCTCCACTTT.

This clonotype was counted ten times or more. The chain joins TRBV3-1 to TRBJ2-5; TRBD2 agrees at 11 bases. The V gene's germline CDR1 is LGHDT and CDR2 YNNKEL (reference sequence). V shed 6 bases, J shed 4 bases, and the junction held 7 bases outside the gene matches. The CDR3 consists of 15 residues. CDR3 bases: TGTGCCAGCAGTCGGACTAGCGGGCAAGGAGAGACCCAGTACTTC. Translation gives CASSRTSGQGETQYF.

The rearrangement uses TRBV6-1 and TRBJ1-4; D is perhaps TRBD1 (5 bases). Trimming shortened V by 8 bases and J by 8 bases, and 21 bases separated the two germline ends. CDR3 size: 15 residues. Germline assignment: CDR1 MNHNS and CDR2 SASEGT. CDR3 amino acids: CASARRPGFGEKLFF. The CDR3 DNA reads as TGTGCCAGCGCGCGTCGGCCAGGGTTCGGGGAAAAACTGTTTTTT.

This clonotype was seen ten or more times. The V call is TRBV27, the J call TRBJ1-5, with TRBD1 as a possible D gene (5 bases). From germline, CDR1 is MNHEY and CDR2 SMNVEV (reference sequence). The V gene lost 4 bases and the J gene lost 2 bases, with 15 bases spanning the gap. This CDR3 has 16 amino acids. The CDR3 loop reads CASSSWRGSGNQPQHF. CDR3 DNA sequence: TGTGCCAGCAGTTCCTGGCGGGGGTCGGGCAATCAGCCCCAGCATTTT.

CDR3 protein: CASKNGPGELFF. CDR3 in DNA: TGTGCCAGCAAGAACGGACCCGGGGAGCTGTTTTTT. The chain has TRBV6-1 and TRBJ2-2; D call uncertain. Trimming removed 7 bases at V and 6 bases at J, with 9 bases between. CDR3 length: 12 amino acids. CDR1 and CDR2 from the germline V gene are MNHNS and SASEGT.

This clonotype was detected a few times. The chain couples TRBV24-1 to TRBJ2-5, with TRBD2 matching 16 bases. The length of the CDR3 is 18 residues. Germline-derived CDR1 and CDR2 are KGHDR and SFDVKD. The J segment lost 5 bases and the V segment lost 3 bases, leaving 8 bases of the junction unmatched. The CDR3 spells CATSDPGTSGRAWETQYF. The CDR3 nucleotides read TGTGCCACCAGTGATCCCGGGACTAGCGGGAGGGCCTGGGAGACCCAGTACTTC.